Listed below are T cell receptor beta chains from one sample, sequenced in a study of blood T cell repertoires in COVID-19. Generated by immunoSEQ multiplex PCR, the TCRdb table keeps only in-frame clones and is missing some. The sample lists around 140,000 clones, around 88% seen once, with approximately 1.4% in the top ten. Sequenced: peripheral blood. The receptors shown here come from a woman aged 55-69 years with acute or convalescent COVID-19. The CDR3 runs from the conserved cysteine through the conserved F or W. D genes are given only for firm matches. Rows give clone size only sometimes, using once, few, many, or a class for an expanded clone.

cdr3_nt | cdr3_aa | d_call | j_call | cdr3_length | v_call | clone_size
TGTGCCAGCAGCTTAAACCAGGGCAACTATGGCTACACCTTC | CASSLNQGNYGYTF | - | TRBJ1-2 | 14 | TRBV7-2 | -
TGTGCCAGCAGCTTAACGTCCCAGGGCCGAAGGCGCACAGATACGCAGTATTTT | CASSLTSQGRRRTDTQYF | - | TRBJ2-3 | 18 | TRBV7-3 | -
TGTGCCTGGCAGCGGGCTGCCGGGGAGCTGTTTTTT | CAWQRAAGELFF | - | TRBJ2-2 | 12 | TRBV30 | -
TGTGCCAGCAGTTTAGGAGCGGGGGGCACTGAAGCTTTCTTT | CASSLGAGGTEAFF | - | TRBJ1-1 | 14 | TRBV27 | -
TGTGCCAGCAGCTCTCCAGAACTAGCGGGGTCCGGGGAGCTGTTTTTT | CASSSPELAGSGELFF | TRBD2 | TRBJ2-2 | 16 | TRBV7-2 | -
TGTGCCTGGAGTGTAGCAGGGGGCATAAGCTACACCTTC | CAWSVAGGISYTF | TRBD1 | TRBJ1-2 | 13 | TRBV30 | -
TGTGCCAGCACCCTACGGTCTCCCTTGACCCAGTACTTC | CASTLRSPLTQYF | - | TRBJ2-5 | 13 | TRBV28 | -
TGTGCCAGCAGCACAGGGCACGGCACTGAAGCTTTCTTT | CASSTGHGTEAFF | - | TRBJ1-1 | 13 | TRBV7-8 | -
TGTGCCAGCAGTTCCGGGGTGGCCTATGGCTACACCTTC | CASSSGVAYGYTF | - | TRBJ1-2 | 13 | TRBV12-3/TRBV12-4 | few
TGCGCCAGCAGCTTATGGGGCAATAAACAAGAGACCCAGTACTTC | CASSLWGNKQETQYF | - | TRBJ2-5 | 15 | TRBV5-1 | -
TGCGCCAGCAGCCAACCTGGACAGGGGATCTATGGCTACACCTTC | CASSQPGQGIYGYTF | TRBD1 | TRBJ1-2 | 15 | TRBV4-1 | -
TGTGCCAGCAGTTTCCTGGGACAGATTGCTTTCTTT | CASSFLGQIAFF | TRBD1 | TRBJ1-1 | 12 | TRBV27 | -
TGTGCCAGCAACACCGACAGGATAGAAAAACTGTTTTTT | CASNTDRIEKLFF | - | TRBJ1-4 | 13 | TRBV2 | -
TGTGCCAGCAGTCCTACTAGCGGGGGGCCCTACGAGCAGTACTTC | CASSPTSGGPYEQYF | TRBD2 | TRBJ2-7 | 15 | TRBV7-3 | -